This passage covers 10 T cell receptor beta chains from one sample sequenced in a study of blood T cells in healthy people across ages. PCR was performed a second time for about 6 to 12 cycles using a sample-barcoded 5' primer and a J-beta primer mix. TCRdb processed the 5' RACE reads anew with MiXCR; each CDR3 protein has one entry. Of roughly 680,000 distinct CDR3 sequences in the sample, roughly half were seen once. What was sequenced was blood. All receptors derive from a woman aged 80 or over in good health.

V gene TRBV20-1 combines with J gene TRBJ1-2; D possibly corresponds to TRBD1 (5 bases). V was pared by 6 bases and J by 7 bases, with 15 bases between. Germline CDR1 reads DFQATT; CDR2 reads SNEGSKA (reference sequence). There are 12 residues in the CDR3. CDR3 protein: CSAETGDGGYTF. The CDR3, as DNA: TGCAGTGCAGAGACCGGGGACGGTGGCTACACCTTC.

This rearrangement joins TRBV5-5 to TRBJ2-5; D might be TRBD1 (6 bases). CDR3 length: 15 amino acids. V dropped 2 bases and J dropped 2 bases, with 13 bases sitting between them. Germline V gives CDR1 SGHKS, CDR2 YYEKEE (reference sequence). The chain's CDR3 is CASSFGGQRQETQYF. CDR3 sequence (DNA): TGTGCCAGCAGCTTTGGGGGACAAAGACAAGAGACCCAGTACTTC. Full variable domain (rest looked up from reference TRBV5-5 and TRBJ2-5): DAGVTQSPTHLIKTRGQQVTLRCSPISGHKSVSWYQQVLGQGPQFIFQYYEKEERGRGNFPDRFSARQFPNYSSELNVNALLLGDSALYLCASSFGGQRQETQYFGPGTRLLVL.

Ten or more counts support this clonotype. CDR3: CASSPVGTGGRDTQYF. DNA of the CDR3: TGTGCCAGCAGCCCCGTGGGAACAGGGGGCCGGGATACGCAGTATTTT. This sequence joins TRBV7-3 and TRBJ2-3; 9 bases line up with TRBD1. Unmatched junction bases numbered 12, after V lost 5 bases and J lost 6 bases. The CDR3 length is 16 residues. CDR1 is SGHTA and CDR2 is FQGTGA in the germline V gene.

This clonotype was recorded once. An end of the junction does not agree with germline; a read error may underlie this. This sequence joins TRBV7-9 and TRBJ2-1, with D perhaps TRBD2 (6 bases). The CDR3 totals 15 residues. Germline V lookup: CDR1 SEHNR, CDR2 FQNEAQ (reference sequence). CDR3 nucleotides: TGTGCCAGCAACTTAGTGGGGGGCTCCTACAATGAGCAGTTCTTC. As protein: CASNLVGGSYNEQFF.

This chain connects TRBV28 to TRBJ2-4; TRBD1 matches at 12 bases. The DNA end is a closer match to TRBJ2-7, so the J assignment may be wrong. CDR1 and CDR2 (germline): MDHEN, SYDVKM. This CDR3 is 16 amino acids long. The CDR3 region is CASSLFPGQGAYEQYF. The DNA of the CDR3 is TGTGCCAGCAGTCTATTTCCGGGACAGGGGGCATACGAGCAGTACTTC.

This clonotype was recorded many times. The V gene is TRBV3-1, the J gene TRBJ2-7, with D perhaps TRBD2 (6 bases). CDR1 is LGHDT, CDR2 YNNKEL, per germline (reference sequence). Trimming cost V 0 bases and J 3 bases, with 12 bases left between them. CDR3 length: 15 amino acids. CDR3 protein: CASSQELAQNYEQYF. The CDR3 DNA reads TGTGCCAGCAGCCAAGAACTAGCCCAAAACTACGAGCAGTACTTC.

The V call is TRBV12-3 or TRBV12-4, the J call TRBJ1-4; the D gene is possibly TRBD1 (5 bases). This CDR3 is built from 13 residues. V shed 5 bases and J shed 10 bases, with 14 bases lying between them. CDR3 residues: CASSARMGGKLFF. As DNA, the CDR3 is TGTGCCAGCAGTGCCCGAATGGGGGGAAAACTGTTTTTT.

This clonotype came up a few times. The rearrangement uses TRBV4-2 and TRBJ1-4; 8 bases are shared with TRBD1. Per the germline V gene, CDR1 is LGHNA and CDR2 is YNFKEQ. The CDR3 extends over 15 amino acids. Trimming removed 4 bases from V and 10 bases from J; junction bases left unmatched: 11. CDR3 bases: TGTGCCAGCAGCCTAAGAGGGACAGGCGGCGGAAAACTGTTTTTT. Its protein is CASSLRGTGGGKLFF.

The V and J genes are TRBV6-2 or TRBV6-3 and TRBJ1-2; D is ambiguous. Between the trimmed V and J ends, which lost 5 bases and 5 bases, there was a span of 18 bases. From germline, CDR1 is MNHEY and CDR2 SVGEGT. This CDR3 spans 15 amino acids. Here the CDR3 reads CASSPYPGQDYGYTF. CDR3 bases: TGTGCCAGCAGTCCGTATCCGGGCCAAGATTATGGCTACACCTTC.

The chain couples TRBV20-1 to TRBJ2-5; 14 bases are a match to TRBD2. From germline, CDR1 is DFQATT and CDR2 SNEGSKA (reference sequence). This CDR3 has 16 residues. V was clipped by 6 bases and J by 2 bases; unmatched bases: 8. CDR3 bases: TGCAGTGCCAGCGGGACTAGCGGGAGAGTTCAAGAGACCCAGTACTTC. This codes for CSASGTSGRVQETQYF.